This T cell receptor (beta chain) stems from a study of T cells expressing NK-cell markers. TCRdb reanalyzed the 5' RACE reads and collapses them to one entry per CDR3 protein, without DNA. The sample holds over 100,000 distinct CDR3 sequences. The germline V gene has CDR1 MNHNS and CDR2 SASEGT. This CDR3 spans 14 amino acids. The chain couples TRBV6-1 to TRBJ2-7; there is no DNA to check the TCRdb D call of TRBD1. Material for sequencing was blood T cells: a sorted CD56 or NKG2C T cell subset, CD4+ or CD8+ T cells, or bulk PBMC T cells (not recorded which). The receptor's source is a woman aged 18-70 years in good health. CDR3 protein: CASSGTGVFREQYF.